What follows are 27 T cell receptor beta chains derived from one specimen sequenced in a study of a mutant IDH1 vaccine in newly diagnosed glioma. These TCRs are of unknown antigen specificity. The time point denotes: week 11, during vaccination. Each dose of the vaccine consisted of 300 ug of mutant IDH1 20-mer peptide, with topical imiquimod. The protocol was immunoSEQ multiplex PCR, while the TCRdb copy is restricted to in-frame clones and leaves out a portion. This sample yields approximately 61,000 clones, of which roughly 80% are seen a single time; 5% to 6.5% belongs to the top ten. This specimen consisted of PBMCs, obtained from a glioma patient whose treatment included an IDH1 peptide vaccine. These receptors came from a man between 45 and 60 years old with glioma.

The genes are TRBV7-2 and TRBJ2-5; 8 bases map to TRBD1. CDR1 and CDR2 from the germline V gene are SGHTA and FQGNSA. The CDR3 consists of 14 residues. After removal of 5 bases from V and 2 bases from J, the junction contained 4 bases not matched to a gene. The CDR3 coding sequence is TGTGCCAGCAGCGCCACAGGGGGGCAAGAGACCCAGTACTTC. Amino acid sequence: CASSATGGQETQYF. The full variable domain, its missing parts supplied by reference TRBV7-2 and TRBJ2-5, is GAGVSQSPSNKVTEKGKDVELRCDPISGHTALYWYRQSLGQGLEFLIYFQGNSAPDKSGLPSDRFSAERTGGSVSTLTIQRTQQEDSAVYLCASSATGGQETQYFGPGTRLLVL.

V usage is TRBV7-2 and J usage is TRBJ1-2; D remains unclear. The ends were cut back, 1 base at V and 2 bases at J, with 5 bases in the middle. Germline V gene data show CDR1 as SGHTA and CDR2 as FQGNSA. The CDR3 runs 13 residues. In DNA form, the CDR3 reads TGTGCCAGCAGCTTAGACAAGAACTATGGCTACACCTTC. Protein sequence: CASSLDKNYGYTF.

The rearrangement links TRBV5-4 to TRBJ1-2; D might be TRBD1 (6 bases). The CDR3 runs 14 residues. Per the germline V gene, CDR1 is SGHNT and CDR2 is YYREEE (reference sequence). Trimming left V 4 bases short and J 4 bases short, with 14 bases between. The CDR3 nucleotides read TGTGCCAGCAGCACTCTTACAGGGAGCTATGGCTACACCTTC. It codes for CASSTLTGSYGYTF.

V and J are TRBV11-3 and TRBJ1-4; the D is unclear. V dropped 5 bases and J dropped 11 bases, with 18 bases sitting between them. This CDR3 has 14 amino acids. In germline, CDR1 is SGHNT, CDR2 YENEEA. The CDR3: CASSGSTQVAKLFF. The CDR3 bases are TGTGCCAGCAGCGGTAGTACCCAGGTGGCCAAACTGTTTTTT.

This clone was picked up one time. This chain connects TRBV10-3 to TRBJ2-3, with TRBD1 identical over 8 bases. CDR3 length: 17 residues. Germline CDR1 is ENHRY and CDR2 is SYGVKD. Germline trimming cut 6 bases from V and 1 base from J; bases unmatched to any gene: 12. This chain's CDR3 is CAISAQGVTGGTDTQYF. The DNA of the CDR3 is TGTGCCATCAGCGCTCAAGGCGTGACAGGGGGCACAGATACGCAGTATTTT.

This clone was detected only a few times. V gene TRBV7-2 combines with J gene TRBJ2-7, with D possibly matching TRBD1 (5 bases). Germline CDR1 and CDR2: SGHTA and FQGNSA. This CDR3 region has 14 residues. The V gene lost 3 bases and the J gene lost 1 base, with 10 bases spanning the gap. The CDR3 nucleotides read TGTGCCAGCAGCTTTGGGGCTCCTTCCTACGAGCAGTACTTC. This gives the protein CASSFGAPSYEQYF. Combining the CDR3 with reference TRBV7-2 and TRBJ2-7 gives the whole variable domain GAGVSQSPSNKVTEKGKDVELRCDPISGHTALYWYRQSLGQGLEFLIYFQGNSAPDKSGLPSDRFSAERTGGSVSTLTIQRTQQEDSAVYLCASSFGAPSYEQYFGPGTRLTVT.

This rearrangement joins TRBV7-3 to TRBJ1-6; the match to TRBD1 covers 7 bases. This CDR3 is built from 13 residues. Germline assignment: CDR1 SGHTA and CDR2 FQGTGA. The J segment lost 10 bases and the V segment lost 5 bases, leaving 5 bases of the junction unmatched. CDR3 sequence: CASSVSGGSPLHF. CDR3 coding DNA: TGTGCCAGCAGCGTCTCAGGGGGATCACCCCTCCACTTT. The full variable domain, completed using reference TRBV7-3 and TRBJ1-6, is GAGVSQTPSNKVTEKGKYVELRCDPISGHTALYWYRQSLGQGPEFLIYFQGTGAADDSGLPNDRFFAVRPEGSVSTLKIQRTERGDSAVYLCASSVSGGSPLHFGNGTRLTVT.

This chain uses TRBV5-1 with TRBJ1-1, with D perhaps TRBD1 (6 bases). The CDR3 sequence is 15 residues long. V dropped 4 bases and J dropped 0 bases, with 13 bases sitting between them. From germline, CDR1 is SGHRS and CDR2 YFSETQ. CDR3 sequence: CASSPEGEMNTEAFF. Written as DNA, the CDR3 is TGCGCCAGCAGCCCCGAGGGGGAAATGAACACTGAAGCTTTCTTT.

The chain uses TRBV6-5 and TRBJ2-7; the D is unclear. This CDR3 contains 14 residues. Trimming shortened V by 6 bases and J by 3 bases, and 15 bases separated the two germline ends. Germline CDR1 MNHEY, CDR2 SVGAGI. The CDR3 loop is CASSYSGRIYEQYF. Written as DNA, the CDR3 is TGTGCCAGCAGCTATTCTGGAAGGATCTACGAGCAGTACTTC.

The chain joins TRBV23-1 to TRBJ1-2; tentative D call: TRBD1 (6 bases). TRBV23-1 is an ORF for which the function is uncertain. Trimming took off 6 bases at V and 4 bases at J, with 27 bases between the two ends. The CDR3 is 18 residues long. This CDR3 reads CASSEYAGGRRGAYGYTF. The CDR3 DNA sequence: TGCGCCAGCAGCGAATACGCGGGGGGGCGGAGGGGTGCCTATGGCTACACCTTC.

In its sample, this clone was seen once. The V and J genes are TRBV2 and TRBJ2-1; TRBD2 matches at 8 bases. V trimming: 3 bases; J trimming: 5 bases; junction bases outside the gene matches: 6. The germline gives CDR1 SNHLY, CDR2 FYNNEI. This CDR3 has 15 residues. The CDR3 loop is CASSEWVAGNNEQFF. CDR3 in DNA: TGTGCCAGCAGTGAGTGGGTAGCGGGAAACAATGAGCAGTTCTTC. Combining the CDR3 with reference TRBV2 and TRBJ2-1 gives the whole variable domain EPEVTQTPSHQVTQMGQEVILRCVPISNHLYFYWYRQILGQKVEFLVSFYNNEISEKSEIFDDQFSVERPDGSNFTLKIRSTKLEDSAMYFCASSEWVAGNNEQFFGPGTRLTVL.

The CDR3 DNA is TGTGCCAGCTCGTCAGGGCGGTATGGCTACACCTTC. Encoded protein: CASSSGRYGYTF. The chain links TRBV25-1 to TRBJ1-2; D is perhaps TRBD1 (5 bases). The CDR3 length is 12 residues. With 8 bases removed from V and 5 bases from J, the gap between germline ends came to 12 bases. The germline gives CDR1 MGHDK, CDR2 SYGVNS.

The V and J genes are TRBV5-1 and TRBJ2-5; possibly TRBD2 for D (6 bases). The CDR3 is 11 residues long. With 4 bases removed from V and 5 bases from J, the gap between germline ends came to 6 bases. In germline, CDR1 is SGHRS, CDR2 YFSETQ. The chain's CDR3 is CASSGGETQYF. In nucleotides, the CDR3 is TGCGCCAGCAGCGGAGGGGAGACCCAGTACTTC.

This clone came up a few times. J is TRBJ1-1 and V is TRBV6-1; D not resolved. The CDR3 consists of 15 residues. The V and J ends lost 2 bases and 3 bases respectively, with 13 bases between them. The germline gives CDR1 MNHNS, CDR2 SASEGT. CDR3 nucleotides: TGTGCCAGCAGTGAACCCATGGGTTACTACACTGAAGCTTTCTTT. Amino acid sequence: CASSEPMGYYTEAFF.

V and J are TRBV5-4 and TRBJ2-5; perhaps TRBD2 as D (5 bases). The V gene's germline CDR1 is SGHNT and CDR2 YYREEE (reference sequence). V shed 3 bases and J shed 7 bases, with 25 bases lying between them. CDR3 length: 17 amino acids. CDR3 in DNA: TGTGCCAGCAGCTCGGGTTATGCGGGTGCGTCTCGGGGGACCCAGTACTTC. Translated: CASSSGYAGASRGTQYF.

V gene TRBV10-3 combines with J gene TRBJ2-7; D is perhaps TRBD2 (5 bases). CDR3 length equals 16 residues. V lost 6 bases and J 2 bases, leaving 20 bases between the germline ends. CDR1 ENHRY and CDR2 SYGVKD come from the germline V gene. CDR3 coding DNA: TGTGCCATCAGACGCTCCCTACTAGATTCGCCCTACGAGCAGTACTTC. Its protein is CAIRRSLLDSPYEQYF.

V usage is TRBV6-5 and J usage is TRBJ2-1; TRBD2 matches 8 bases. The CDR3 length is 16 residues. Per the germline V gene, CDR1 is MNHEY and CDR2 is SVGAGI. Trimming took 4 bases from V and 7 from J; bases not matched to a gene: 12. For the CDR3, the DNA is TGTGCCAGCAGTTCCTTATCGAGCGGGAGTTGGAATGAGCAGTTCTTC. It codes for CASSSLSSGSWNEQFF.

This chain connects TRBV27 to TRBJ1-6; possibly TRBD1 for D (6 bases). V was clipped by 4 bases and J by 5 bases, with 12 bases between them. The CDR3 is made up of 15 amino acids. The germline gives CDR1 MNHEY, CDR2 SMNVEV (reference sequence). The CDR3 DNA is TGTGCCAGCAGTTGGACGGGGGCGAATAATTCACCCCTCCACTTT. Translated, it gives CASSWTGANNSPLHF.

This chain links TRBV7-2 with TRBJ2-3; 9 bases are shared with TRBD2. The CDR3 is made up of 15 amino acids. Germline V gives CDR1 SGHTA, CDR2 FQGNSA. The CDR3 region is CAVRGASGTVDTQYF. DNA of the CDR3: TGTGCAGTCAGAGGGGCTAGCGGGACGGTAGATACGCAGTATTTT.

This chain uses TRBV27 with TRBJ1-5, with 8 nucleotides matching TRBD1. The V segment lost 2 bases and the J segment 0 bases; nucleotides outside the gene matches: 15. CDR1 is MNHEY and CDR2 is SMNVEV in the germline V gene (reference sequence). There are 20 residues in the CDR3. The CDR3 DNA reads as TGTGCCAGCAGTTTAACACCCCCGAGACAGGGGTTGTATAGCAATCAGCCCCAGCATTTT. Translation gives CASSLTPPRQGLYSNQPQHF.

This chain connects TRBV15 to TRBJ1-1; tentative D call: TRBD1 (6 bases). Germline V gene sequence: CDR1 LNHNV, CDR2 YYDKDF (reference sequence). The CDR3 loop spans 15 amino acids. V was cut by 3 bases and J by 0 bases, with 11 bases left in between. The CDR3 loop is CATSSAGTMNTEAFF. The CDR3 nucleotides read TGTGCCACCAGCAGCGCCGGGACAATGAACACTGAAGCTTTCTTT. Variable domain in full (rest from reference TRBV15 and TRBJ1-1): DAMVIQNPRYQVTQFGKPVTLSCSQTLNHNVMYWYQQKSSQAPKLLFHYYDKDFNNEADTPDNFQSRRPNTSFCFLDIRSPGLGDTAMYLCATSSAGTMNTEAFFGQGTRLTVV.

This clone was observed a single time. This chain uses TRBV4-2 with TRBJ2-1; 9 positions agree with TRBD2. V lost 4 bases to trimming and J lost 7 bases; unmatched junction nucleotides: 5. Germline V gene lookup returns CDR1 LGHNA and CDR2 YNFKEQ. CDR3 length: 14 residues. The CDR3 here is CASSPAGGRNEQFF. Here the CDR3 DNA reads TGTGCCAGCAGCCCGGCGGGAGGGAGAAATGAGCAGTTCTTC.

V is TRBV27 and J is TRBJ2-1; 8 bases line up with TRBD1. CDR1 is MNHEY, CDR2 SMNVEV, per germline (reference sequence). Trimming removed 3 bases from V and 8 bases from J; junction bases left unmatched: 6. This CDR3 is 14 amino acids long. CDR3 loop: CASSLADRVHEQFF. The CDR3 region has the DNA TGTGCCAGCAGTTTGGCGGACAGGGTACATGAGCAGTTCTTC.

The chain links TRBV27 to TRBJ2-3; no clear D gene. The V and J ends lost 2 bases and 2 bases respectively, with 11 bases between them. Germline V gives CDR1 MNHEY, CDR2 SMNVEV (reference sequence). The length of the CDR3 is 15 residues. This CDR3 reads CASSLALDLTDTQYF. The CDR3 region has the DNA TGTGCCAGCAGTTTAGCTTTGGACCTCACAGATACGCAGTATTTT.

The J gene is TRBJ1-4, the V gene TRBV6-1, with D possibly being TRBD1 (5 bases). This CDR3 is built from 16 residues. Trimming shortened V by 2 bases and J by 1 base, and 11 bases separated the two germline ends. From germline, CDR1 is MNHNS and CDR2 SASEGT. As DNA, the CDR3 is TGTGCCAGCAGTGAAATGGAAGGGGTAACTAATGAAAAACTGTTTTTT. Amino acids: CASSEMEGVTNEKLFF.

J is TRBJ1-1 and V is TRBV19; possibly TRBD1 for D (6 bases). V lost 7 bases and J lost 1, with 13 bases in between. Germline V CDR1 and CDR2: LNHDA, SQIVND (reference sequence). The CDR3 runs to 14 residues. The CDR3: CASNTGRENTEAFF. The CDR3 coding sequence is TGTGCCAGTAACACAGGGAGGGAGAACACTGAAGCTTTCTTT.

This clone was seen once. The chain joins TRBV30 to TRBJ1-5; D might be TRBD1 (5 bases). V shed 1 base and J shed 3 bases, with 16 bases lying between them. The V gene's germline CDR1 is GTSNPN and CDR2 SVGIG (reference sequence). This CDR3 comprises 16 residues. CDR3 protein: CAWSAQLGHANQPQHF. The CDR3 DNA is TGTGCCTGGAGTGCGCAACTTGGACACGCCAATCAGCCCCAGCATTTT.